This TCR beta chain emerged from a study of molecular identifiers for immune sequencing clone quantification. Trimming cost V 4 bases and J 3 bases; bases outside gene matches: 3. The CDR3 is made up of 13 amino acids. For naive CD8 T cells, sorting used the CD8+CD4-CCR7+CD45RA+ phenotype. Study-wide results and limits: Detecting spiked Jurkat TCR RNA from one cell among roughly 900,000 naive cells was reportedly possible.

This clonotype is termed medium-sized. Its antigen is unidentified. TCRdb called the PCR reads again in MiXCR, with one record for every CDR3 protein. Of fewer than 25,000 distinct CDR3 sequences in the sample, roughly 22% are singletons; the top ten hold about 6.4%. This chain connects TRBV12-3 or TRBV12-4 to TRBJ2-7; 7 bases match TRBD1. Source material: naive CD8+ T cells from blood, with Jurkat cell RNA spiked in. Subset meaning: FACS-sorted CD8+CD4-CCR7+CD45RA+ naive T cells. This sequence was found in a human donor in good health. Some libraries in this study had Jurkat cell RNA spiked in. The CDR3 spells CASSSRDSYEQYF. CDR3 nucleotides: TGTGCCAGCAGTTCACGGGACAGCTACGAGCAGTACTTC.